Here is one T cell receptor beta chain with its context. Germline V gene data show CDR1 as KGHDR and CDR2 as SFDVKD. The length of the CDR3 is 20 residues. V lost 4 bases and J lost 0, with 24 bases in between. The source of the sample is a study of blood T cell repertoires in COVID-19. The method was immunoSEQ multiplex PCR; TCRdb's version includes in-frame clones alone and lacks a portion of them. The sample shows 20,000 to 25,000 clones, 75% to 90% of them seen only once. Sequencing used peripheral blood. V gene TRBV24-1 combines with J gene TRBJ1-3, with D unresolved. The source is a man older than 75 with active or convalescent COVID-19. For the CDR3, the DNA is TGTGCCACCAGTGAGGAAGAGTTTGTCCTTTTGACTGGCTCTGGAAACACCATATATTTT. This codes for CATSEEEFVLLTGSGNTIYF.